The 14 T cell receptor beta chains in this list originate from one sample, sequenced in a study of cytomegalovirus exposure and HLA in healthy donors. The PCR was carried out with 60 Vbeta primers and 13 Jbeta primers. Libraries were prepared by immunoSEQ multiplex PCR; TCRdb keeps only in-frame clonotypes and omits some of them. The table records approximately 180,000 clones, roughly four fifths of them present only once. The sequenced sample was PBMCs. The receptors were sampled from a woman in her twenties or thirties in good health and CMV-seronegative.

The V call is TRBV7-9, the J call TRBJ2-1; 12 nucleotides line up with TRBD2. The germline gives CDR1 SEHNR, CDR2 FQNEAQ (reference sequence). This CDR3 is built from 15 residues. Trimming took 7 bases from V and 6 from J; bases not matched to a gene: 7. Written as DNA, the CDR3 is TGTGCCAGCATCCTGACTAGCGGGAGTATCAATGAGCAGTTCTTC. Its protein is CASILTSGSINEQFF.

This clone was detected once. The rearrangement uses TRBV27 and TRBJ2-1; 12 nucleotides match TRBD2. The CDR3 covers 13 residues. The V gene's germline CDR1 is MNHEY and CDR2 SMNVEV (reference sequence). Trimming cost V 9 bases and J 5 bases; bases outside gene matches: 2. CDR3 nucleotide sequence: TGTGCCAGTAGGACTAGCGGGAACAATGAGCAGTTCTTC. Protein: CASRTSGNNEQFF.

CDR3 loop: CASSALDQETQYF. DNA of the CDR3: TGTGCCAGCAGCGCACTAGATCAAGAGACCCAGTACTTC. The chain joins TRBV7-2 to TRBJ2-5; tentative D call: TRBD2 (5 bases). CDR1 SGHTA and CDR2 FQGNSA come from the germline V gene. The CDR3 runs to 13 residues. Trimming removed 5 bases at V and 2 bases at J, with 9 bases between.

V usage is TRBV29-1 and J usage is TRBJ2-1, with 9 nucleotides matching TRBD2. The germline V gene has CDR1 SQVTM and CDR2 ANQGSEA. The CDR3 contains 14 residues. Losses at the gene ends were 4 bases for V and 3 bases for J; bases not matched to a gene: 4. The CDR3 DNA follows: TGCAGCGTTGGAAGGACTAGCGACTACAATGAGCAGTTCTTC. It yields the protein CSVGRTSDYNEQFF.

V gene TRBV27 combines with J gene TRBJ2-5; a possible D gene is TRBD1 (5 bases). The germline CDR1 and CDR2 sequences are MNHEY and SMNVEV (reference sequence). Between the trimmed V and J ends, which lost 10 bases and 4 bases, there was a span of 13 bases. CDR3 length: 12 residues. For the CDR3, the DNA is TGTGCCACCGGGCAGGGCCTAGAGACCCAGTACTTC. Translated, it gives CATGQGLETQYF.

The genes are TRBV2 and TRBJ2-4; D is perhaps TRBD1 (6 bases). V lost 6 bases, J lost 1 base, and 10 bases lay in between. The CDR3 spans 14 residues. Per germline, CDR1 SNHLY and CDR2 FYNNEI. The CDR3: CASRNQGAKNIQYF. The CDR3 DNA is TGTGCCAGCAGGAATCAGGGGGCCAAAAACATTCAGTACTTC.

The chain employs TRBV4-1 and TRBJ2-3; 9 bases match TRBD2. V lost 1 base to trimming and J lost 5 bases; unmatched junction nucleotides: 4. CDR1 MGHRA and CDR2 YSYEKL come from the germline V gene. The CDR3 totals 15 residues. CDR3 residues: CASSQVLTSGDTQYF. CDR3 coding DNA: TGCGCCAGCAGCCAAGTACTGACTAGCGGAGATACGCAGTATTTT.

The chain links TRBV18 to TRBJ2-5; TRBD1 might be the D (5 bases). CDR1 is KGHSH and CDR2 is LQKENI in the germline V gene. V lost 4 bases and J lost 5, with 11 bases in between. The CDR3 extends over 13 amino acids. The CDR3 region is CASSLQDRETQYF. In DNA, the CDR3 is TGTGCCAGCTCACTACAGGACCGGGAGACCCAGTACTTC.

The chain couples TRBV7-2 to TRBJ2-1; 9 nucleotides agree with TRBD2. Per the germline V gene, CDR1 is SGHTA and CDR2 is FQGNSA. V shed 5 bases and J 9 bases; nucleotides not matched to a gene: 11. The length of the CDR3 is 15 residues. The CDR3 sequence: CASSRGREGLSEQFF. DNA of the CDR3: TGTGCCAGCAGCAGGGGGCGGGAGGGCCTTAGTGAGCAGTTCTTC.

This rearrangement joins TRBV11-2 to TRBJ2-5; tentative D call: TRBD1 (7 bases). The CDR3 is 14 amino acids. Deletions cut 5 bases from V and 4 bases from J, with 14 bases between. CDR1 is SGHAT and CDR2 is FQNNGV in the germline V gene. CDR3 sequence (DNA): TGTGCCAGCAGCCCTAGACAGGGAGGAGAGACCCAGTACTTC. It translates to CASSPRQGGETQYF.

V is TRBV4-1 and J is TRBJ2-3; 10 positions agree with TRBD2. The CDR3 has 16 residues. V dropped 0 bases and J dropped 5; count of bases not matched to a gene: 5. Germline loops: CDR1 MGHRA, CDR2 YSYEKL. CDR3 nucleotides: TGCGCCAGCAGCCAAGATCCCTGGACTAGCGGAGATACGCAGTATTTT. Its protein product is CASSQDPWTSGDTQYF.

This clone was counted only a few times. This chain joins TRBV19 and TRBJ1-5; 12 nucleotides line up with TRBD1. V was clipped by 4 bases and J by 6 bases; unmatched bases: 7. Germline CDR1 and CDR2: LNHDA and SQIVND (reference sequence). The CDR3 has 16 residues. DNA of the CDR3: TGTGCCAGTAGTAGCCCAGGGACAGGGGGCCTTCAGCCCCAGCATTTT. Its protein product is CASSSPGTGGLQPQHF.

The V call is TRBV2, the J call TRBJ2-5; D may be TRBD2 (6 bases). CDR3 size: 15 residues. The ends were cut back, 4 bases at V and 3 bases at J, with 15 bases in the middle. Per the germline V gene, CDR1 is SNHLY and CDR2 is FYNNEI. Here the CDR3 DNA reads TGTGCCAGCAGTGCGTTGGGAGGTAGAGAAGAGACCCAGTACTTC. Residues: CASSALGGREETQYF. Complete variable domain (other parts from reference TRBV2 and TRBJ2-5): EPEVTQTPSHQVTQMGQEVILRCVPISNHLYFYWYRQILGQKVEFLVSFYNNEISEKSEIFDDQFSVERPDGSNFTLKIRSTKLEDSAMYFCASSALGGREETQYFGPGTRLLVL.

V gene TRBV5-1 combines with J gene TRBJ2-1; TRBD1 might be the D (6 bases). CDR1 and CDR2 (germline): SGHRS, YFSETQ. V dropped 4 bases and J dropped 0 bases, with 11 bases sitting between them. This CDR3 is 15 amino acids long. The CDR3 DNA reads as TGCGCCAGCAGCCCCAGGGGAGCCTCCTACAATGAGCAGTTCTTC. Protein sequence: CASSPRGASYNEQFF. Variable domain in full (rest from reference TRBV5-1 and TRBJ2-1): KAGVTQTPRYLIKTRGQQVTLSCSPISGHRSVSWYQQTPGQGLQFLFEYFSETQRNKGNFPGRFSGRQFSNSRSEMNVSTLELGDSALYLCASSPRGASYNEQFFGPGTRLTVL.